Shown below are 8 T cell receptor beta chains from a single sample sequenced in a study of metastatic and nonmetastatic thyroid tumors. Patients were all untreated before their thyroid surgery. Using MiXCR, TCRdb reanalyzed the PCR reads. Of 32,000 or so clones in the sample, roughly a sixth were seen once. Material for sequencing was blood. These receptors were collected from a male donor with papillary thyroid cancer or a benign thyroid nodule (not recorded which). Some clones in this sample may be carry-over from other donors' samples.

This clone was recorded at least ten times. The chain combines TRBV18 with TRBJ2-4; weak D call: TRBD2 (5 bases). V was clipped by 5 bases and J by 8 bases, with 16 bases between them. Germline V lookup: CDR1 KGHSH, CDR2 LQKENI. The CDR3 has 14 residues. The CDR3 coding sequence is TGTGCCAGCTCATCAACTGACAAGGAGGACATTCAGTACTTC. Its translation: CASSSTDKEDIQYF.

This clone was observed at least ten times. The CDR3 sequence is CASRYSTSGACTF. The CDR3 region has the DNA TGTGCCAGCAGGTATTCGACCTCGGGGGCTTGTACCTTC. The chain couples TRBV28 to TRBJ1-2; possibly TRBD1 for D (6 bases). V lost 6 bases to trimming and J lost 14 bases, with 22 bases between them. The CDR3 has 13 residues. Germline assignment: CDR1 MDHEN and CDR2 SYDVKM.

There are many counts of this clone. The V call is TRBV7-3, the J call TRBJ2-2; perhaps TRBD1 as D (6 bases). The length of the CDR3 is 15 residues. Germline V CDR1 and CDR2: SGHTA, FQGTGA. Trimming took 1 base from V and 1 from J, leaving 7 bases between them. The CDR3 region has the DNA TGTGCCAGCAGCTTAAGGGGACAGAACACCGGGGAGCTGTTTTTT. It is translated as CASSLRGQNTGELFF.

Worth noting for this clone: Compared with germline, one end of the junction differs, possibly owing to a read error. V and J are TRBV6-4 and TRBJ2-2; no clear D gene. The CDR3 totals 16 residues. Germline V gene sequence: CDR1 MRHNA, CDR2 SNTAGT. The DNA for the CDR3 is TGTGTCAGCAAACCGGAGTGGTGCCTGAACACCGGGGAGCTGTTTTTT. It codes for CVSKPEWCLNTGELFF.

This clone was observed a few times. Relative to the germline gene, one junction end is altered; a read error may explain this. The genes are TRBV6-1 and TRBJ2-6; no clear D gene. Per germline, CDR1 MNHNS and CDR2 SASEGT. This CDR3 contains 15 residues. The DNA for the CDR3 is TGTGCCAGCAGCCTGTACAGCTCTGGGTCCAACGTCCTGACTTTC. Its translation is CASSLYSSGSNVLTF.

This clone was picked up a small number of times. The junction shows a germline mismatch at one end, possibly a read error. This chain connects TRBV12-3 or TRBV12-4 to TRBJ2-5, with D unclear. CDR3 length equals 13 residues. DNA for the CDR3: TGTGCCAGCGGTTTATGTCTTGAAGAGACCCAGTACTTC. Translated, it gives CASGLCLEETQYF.

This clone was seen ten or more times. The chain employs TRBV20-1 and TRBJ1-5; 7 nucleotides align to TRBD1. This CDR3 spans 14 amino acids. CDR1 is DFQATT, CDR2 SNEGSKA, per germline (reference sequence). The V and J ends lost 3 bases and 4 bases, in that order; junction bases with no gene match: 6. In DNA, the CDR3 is TGCAGTGCTAGGTTGGGACAGAGGAATCAGCCCCAGCATTTT. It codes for CSARLGQRNQPQHF.

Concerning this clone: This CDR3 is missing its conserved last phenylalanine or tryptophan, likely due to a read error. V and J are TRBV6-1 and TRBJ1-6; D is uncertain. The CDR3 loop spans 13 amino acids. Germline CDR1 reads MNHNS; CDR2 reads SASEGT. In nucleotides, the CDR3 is TGTGCCAGCGGTGAAGACGAGATCAAGGCCCTCCACCTT. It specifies CASGEDEIKALHL.